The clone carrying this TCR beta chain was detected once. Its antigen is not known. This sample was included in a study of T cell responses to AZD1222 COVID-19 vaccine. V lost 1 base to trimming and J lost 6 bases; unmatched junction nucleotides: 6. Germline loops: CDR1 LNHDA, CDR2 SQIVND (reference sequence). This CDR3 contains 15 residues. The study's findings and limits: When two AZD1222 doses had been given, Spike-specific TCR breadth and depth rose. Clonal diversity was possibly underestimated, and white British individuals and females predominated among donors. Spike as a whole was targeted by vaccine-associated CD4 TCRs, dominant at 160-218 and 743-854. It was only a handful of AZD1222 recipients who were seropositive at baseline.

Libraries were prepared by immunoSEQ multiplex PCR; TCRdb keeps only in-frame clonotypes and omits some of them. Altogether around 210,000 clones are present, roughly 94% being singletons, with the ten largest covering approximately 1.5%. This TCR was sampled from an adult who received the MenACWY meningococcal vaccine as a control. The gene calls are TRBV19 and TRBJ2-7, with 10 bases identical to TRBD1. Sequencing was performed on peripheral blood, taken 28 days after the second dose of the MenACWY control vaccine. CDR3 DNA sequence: TGTGCCAGTAGTATAGTGGGGACAGGGGCGGTCGAGCAGTACTTC. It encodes CASSIVGTGAVEQYF.